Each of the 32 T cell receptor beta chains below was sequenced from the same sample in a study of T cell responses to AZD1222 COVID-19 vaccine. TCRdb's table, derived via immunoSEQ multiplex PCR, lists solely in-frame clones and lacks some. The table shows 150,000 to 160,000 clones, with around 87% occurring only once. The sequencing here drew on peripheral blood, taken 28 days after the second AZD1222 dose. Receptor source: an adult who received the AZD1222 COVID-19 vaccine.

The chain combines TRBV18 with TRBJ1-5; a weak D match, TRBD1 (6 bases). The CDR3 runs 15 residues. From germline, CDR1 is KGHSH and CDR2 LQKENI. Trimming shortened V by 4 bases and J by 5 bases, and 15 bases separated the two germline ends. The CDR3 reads CASSQEGGRHQPQHF. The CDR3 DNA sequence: TGTGCCAGCTCACAGGAGGGGGGGCGGCATCAGCCCCAGCATTTT.

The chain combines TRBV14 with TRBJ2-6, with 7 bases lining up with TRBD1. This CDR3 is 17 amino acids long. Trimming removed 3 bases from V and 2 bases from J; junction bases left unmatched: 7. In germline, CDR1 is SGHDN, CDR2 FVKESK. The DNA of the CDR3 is TGTGCCAGCAGCCAGCGGTTGACAGGGCCTGGGGCCAACGTCCTGACTTTC. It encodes CASSQRLTGPGANVLTF.

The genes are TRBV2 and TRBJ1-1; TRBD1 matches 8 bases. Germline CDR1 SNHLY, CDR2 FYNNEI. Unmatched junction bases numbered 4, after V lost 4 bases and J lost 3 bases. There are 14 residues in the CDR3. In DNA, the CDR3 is TGTGCCAGCAGTGTGACAGGGGCGGACACTGAAGCTTTCTTT. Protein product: CASSVTGADTEAFF.

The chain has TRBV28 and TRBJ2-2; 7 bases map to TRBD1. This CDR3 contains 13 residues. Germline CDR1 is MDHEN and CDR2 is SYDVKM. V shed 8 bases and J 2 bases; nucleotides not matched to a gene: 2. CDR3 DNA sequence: TGTGCCAGCTGGGACAGTAACACCGGGGAGCTGTTTTTT. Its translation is CASWDSNTGELFF.

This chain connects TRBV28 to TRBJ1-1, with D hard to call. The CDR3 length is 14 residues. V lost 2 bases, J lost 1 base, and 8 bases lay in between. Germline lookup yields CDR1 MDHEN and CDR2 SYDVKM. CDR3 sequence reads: CASSLRGRNTEAFF. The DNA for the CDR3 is TGTGCCAGCAGTTTACGGGGAAGGAACACTGAAGCTTTCTTT.

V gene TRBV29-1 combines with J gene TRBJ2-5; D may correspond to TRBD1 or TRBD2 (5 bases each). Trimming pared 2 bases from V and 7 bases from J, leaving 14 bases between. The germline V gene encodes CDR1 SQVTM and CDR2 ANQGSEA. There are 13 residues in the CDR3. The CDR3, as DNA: TGCAGCGTTGAATCGGGACGCTGGGGGACCCAGTACTTC. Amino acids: CSVESGRWGTQYF.

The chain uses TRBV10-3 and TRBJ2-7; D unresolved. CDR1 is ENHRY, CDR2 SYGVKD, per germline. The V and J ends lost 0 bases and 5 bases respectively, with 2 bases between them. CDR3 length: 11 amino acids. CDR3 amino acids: CAISESNEQYF. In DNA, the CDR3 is TGTGCCATCAGTGAGTCGAACGAGCAGTACTTC.

CDR3: CASSFFNVHEQFF. The CDR3, as DNA: TGCGCCAGCAGCTTTTTTAATGTCCATGAGCAGTTCTTC. V usage is TRBV5-1 and J usage is TRBJ2-1; D gene unclear. The germline gives CDR1 SGHRS, CDR2 YFSETQ. With 2 bases removed from V and 8 bases from J, the gap between germline ends came to 11 bases. CDR3 length: 13 residues. Complete variable domain (other parts from reference TRBV5-1 and TRBJ2-1): KAGVTQTPRYLIKTRGQQVTLSCSPISGHRSVSWYQQTPGQGLQFLFEYFSETQRNKGNFPGRFSGRQFSNSRSEMNVSTLELGDSALYLCASSFFNVHEQFFGPGTRLTVL.

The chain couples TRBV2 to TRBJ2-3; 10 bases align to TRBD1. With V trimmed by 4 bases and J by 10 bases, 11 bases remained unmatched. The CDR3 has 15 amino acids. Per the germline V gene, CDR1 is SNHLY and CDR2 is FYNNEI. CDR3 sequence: CASSVSGQGSGAQYF. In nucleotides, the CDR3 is TGTGCCAGCAGTGTTTCGGGACAGGGGTCGGGTGCGCAGTATTTT.

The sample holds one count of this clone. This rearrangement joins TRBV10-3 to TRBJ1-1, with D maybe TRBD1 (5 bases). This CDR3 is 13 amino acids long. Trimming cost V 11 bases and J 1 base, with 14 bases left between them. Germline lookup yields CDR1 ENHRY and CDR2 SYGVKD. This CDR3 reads CASGRQSNTEAFF. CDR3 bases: TGTGCCTCGGGACGCCAGTCGAACACTGAAGCTTTCTTT.

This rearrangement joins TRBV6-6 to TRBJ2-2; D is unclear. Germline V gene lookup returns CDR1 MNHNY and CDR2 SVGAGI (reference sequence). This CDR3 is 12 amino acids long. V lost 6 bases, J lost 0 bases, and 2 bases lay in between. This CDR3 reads CASRANTGELFF. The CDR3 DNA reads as TGTGCCAGCAGGGCGAACACCGGGGAGCTGTTTTTT.

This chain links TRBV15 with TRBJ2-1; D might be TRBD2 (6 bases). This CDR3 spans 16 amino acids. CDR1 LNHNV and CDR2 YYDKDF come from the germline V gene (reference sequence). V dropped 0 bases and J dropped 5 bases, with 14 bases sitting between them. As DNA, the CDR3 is TGTGCCACCAGCAGAGATGGAGGGGCTGCCCACAATGAGCAGTTCTTC. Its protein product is CATSRDGGAAHNEQFF.

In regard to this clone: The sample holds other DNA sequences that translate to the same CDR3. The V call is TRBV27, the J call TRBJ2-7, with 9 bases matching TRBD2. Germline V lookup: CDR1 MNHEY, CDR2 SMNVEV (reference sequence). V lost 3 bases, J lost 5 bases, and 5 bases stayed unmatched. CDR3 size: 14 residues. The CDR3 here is CASSFVAGVNEQYF. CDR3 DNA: TGTGCCAGCAGTTTCGTAGCGGGAGTCAACGAGCAGTACTTC.

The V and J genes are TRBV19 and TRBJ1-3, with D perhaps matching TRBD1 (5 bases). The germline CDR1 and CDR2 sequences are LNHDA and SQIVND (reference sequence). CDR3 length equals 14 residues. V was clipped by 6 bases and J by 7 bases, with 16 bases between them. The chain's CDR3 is CASRERGRENTIYF. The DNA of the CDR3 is TGTGCCAGTAGGGAGCGGGGACGGGAGAACACCATATATTTT.

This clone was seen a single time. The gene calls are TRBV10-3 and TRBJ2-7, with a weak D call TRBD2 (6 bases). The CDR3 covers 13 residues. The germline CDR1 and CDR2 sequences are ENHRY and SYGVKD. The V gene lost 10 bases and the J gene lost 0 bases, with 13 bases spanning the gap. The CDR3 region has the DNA TGTGCCAGCCGGGACGGGAGCTCCTACGAGCAGTACTTC. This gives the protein CASRDGSSYEQYF.

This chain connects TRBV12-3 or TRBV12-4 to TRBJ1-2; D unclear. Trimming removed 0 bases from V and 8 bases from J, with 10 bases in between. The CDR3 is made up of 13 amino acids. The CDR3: CASSLAHRTGYTF. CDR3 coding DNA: TGTGCCAGCAGTTTAGCACACAGAACCGGCTACACCTTC.

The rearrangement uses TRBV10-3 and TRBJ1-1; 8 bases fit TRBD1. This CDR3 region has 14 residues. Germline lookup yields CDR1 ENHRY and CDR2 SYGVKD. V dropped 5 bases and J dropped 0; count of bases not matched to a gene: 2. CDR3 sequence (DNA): TGTGCCATCAGTTTGACAGGGGTGAACACTGAAGCTTTCTTT. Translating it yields CAISLTGVNTEAFF.

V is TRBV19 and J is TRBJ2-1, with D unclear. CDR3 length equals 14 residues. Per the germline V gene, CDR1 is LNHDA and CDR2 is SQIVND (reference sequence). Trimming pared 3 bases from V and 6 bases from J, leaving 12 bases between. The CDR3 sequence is CASSIWGLGNEQFF. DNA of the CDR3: TGTGCCAGTAGTATTTGGGGTCTGGGCAATGAGCAGTTCTTC.

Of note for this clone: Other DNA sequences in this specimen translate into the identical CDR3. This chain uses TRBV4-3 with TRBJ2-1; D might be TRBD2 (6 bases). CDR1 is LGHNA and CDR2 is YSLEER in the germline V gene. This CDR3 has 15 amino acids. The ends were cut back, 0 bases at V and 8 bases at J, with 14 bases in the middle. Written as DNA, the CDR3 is TGCGCCAGCAGCCAAGAAAGGCTTGCGGGGTATGAGCAGTTCTTC. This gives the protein CASSQERLAGYEQFF.

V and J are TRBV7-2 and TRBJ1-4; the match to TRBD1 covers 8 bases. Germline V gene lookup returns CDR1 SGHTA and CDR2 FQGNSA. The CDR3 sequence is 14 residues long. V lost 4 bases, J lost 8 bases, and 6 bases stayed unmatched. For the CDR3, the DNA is TGTGCCAGCAGCTCACAGGGGGGGTTAGAAAAACTGTTTTTT. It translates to CASSSQGGLEKLFF.

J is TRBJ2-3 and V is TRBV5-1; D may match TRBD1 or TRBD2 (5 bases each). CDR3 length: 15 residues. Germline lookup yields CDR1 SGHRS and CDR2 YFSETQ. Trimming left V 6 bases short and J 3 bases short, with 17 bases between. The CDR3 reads CASTPGTKNTDTQYF. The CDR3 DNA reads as TGCGCCAGCACCCCTGGGACGAAGAATACAGATACGCAGTATTTT. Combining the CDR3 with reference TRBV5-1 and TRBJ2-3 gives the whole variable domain KAGVTQTPRYLIKTRGQQVTLSCSPISGHRSVSWYQQTPGQGLQFLFEYFSETQRNKGNFPGRFSGRQFSNSRSEMNVSTLELGDSALYLCASTPGTKNTDTQYFGPGTRLTVL.

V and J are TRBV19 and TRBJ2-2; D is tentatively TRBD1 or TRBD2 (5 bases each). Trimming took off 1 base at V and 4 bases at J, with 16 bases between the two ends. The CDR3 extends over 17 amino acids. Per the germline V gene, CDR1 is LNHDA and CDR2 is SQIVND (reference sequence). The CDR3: CASSIGLQGRGTGELFF. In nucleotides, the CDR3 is TGTGCCAGTAGTATAGGCCTCCAGGGACGTGGCACCGGGGAGCTGTTTTTT.

DNA of the CDR3: TGTGCCAGTAGTGAACAGAGTAATTCACCCCTCCACTTT. Its translation: CASSEQSNSPLHF. The chain carries TRBV19 and TRBJ1-6; the D is unclear. The CDR3 spans 13 residues. Germline V lookup: CDR1 LNHDA, CDR2 SQIVND (reference sequence). V was shortened by 5 bases and J by 6 bases, with 8 bases between the two germline ends.

The CDR3 DNA follows: TGCGCCAGCAGCCAAGATCCGAACGTTGGCGGAGAGACCCAGTACTTC. Protein sequence: CASSQDPNVGGETQYF. The gene calls are TRBV4-3 and TRBJ2-5; D ambiguous. This CDR3 comprises 16 residues. Germline loops: CDR1 LGHNA, CDR2 YSLEER. Trimming took off 0 bases at V and 4 bases at J, with 15 bases between the two ends.

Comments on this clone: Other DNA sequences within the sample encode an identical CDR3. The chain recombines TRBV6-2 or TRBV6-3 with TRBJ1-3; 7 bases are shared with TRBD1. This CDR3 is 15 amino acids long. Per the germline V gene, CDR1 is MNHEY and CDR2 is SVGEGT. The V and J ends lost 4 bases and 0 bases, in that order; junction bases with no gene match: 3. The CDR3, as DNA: TGTGCCAGCAGTTCGAGGACAGGCTCTGGAAACACCATATATTTT. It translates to CASSSRTGSGNTIYF.

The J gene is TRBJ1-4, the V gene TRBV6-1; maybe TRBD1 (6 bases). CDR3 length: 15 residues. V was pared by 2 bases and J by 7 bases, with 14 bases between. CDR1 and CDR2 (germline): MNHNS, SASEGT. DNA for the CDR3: TGTGCCAGCAGTGAATACGGGGGGCTCAGTGAAAAACTGTTTTTT. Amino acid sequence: CASSEYGGLSEKLFF.

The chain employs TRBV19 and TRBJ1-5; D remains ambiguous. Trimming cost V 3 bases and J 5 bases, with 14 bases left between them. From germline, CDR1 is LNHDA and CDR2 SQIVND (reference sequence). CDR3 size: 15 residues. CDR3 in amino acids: CASSMGRVRDQPQHF. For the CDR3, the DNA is TGTGCCAGTAGTATGGGGAGGGTTCGAGATCAGCCCCAGCATTTT.

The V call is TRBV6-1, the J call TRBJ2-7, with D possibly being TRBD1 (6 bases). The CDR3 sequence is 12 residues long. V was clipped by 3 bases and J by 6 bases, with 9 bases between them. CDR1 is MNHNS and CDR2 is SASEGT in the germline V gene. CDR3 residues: CASSETGSEQYF. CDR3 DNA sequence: TGTGCCAGCAGTGAGACAGGTTCCGAGCAGTACTTC.

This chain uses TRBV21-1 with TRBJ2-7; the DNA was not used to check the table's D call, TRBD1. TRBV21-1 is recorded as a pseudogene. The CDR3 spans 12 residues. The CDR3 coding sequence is TGTGCCAGCAGCTACAGGGAAATCGAGCAGTACTTC. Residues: CASSYREIEQYF.

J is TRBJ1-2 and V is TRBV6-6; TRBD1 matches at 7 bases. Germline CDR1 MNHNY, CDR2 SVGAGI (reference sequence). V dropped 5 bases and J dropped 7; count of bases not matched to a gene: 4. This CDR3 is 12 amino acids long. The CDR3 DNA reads TGTGCCAGCAGTCGACAGGGTTCTGGCTACACCTTC. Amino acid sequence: CASSRQGSGYTF.

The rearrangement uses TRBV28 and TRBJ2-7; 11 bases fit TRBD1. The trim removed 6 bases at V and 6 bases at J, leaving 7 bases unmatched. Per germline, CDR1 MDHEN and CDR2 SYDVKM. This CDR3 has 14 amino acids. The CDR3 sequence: CASSLRTGGSEQYF. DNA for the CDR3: TGTGCCAGCAGCCTCAGGACAGGGGGCAGCGAGCAGTACTTC.

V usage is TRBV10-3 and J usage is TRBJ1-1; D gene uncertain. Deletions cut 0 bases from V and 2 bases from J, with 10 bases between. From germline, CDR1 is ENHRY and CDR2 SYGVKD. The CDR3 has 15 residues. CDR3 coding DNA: TGTGCCATCAGTGAGTCGGGGTCGCATAACACTGAAGCTTTCTTT. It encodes CAISESGSHNTEAFF.